What follows are 28 T cell receptor beta chains derived from one specimen sequenced in a study of blood T cells in healthy people across ages (dated by TCRdb to the mid-2010s). Libraries were prepared through 5' RACE. These reads were obtained on an Illumina HiSeq 2500. The second PCR ran for roughly 7 to 11 cycles and used a J-beta primer mix along with a sample-barcoded 5' primer. The public sequencing data were trimmed at Q25 with fastp and processed into clonotypes with MiXCR by TCRdb, which kept only in-frame beta chains. Each CDR3 protein gets just one entry, which takes the most common genes and DNA from the rows behind it. This sample lists hundreds of thousands of distinct CDR3 sequences; about 25% were detected once. The top ten clonotypes cover around 10% of the sample. These records were also assigned to another study, of T cells of mothers and their children.

Specimen: blood. Source of these receptors: a boy aged 5-17 years in good health.

This clonotype was observed a few times. The chain combines TRBV12-3 or TRBV12-4 with TRBJ1-3; D remains unclear. The CDR3 extends over 13 amino acids. Trimming cost V 6 bases and J 1 base, with 7 bases left between them. CDR3 DNA: TGTGCCAGCAGCCGACCGTCTGGAAACACCATATATTTT. Protein sequence: CASSRPSGNTIYF.

This clonotype was picked up a small number of times. This chain uses TRBV20-1 with TRBJ2-3; 8 bases match TRBD2. V shed 1 base, J shed 5 bases, and the junction held 11 bases outside the gene matches. CDR1 and CDR2 (germline): DFQATT, SNEGSKA (reference sequence). The CDR3 is 16 residues long. CDR3 amino acids: CSARAGVSGGIDTQYF. CDR3 bases: TGCAGTGCTAGAGCGGGTGTAAGCGGGGGCATAGATACGCAGTATTTT.

As to this clonotype: With a much larger clone just one base away, this may be a read error. The chain has TRBV6-2 or TRBV6-3 and TRBJ2-5; no definite D call. The germline V gene has CDR1 MNHEY and CDR2 SVGEGT. This CDR3 contains 14 residues. CDR3 nucleotide sequence: TGTGCCAGCAGTTACGAGACCAGCTCCTACGAGCAGTGCTTC. This encodes CASSYETSSYEQCF.

J is TRBJ2-1 and V is TRBV20-1; 9 bases align to TRBD2. Looked up from germline, CDR1 is DFQATT and CDR2 is SNEGSKA (reference sequence). J lost 10 bases, V lost 5 bases, and 6 bases had no gene match. The CDR3 loop spans 12 amino acids. CDR3 DNA: TGCAGTGCTCAAGCGGGAGGCCGGGAGCAGTTCTTC. Translation gives CSAQAGGREQFF.

This clonotype occurred many times. The chain joins TRBV6-4 to TRBJ2-3, with TRBD2 identical over 11 bases. Germline CDR1 is MRHNA and CDR2 is SNTAGT. There are 15 residues in the CDR3. With V trimmed by 6 bases and J by 1 base, 3 bases remained unmatched. DNA for the CDR3: TGTGCCAGCAGCCTACTAGCGGGGGGCACAGATACGCAGTATTTT. This codes for CASSLLAGGTDTQYF.

This clonotype was counted only a few times. V and J are TRBV4-2 and TRBJ2-1; TRBD2 matches at 8 bases. The CDR3 loop spans 18 amino acids. V dropped 1 base and J dropped 1; count of bases not matched to a gene: 9. CDR1 is LGHNA, CDR2 YNFKEQ, per germline. CDR3 residues: CASSQVQLAAQSYNEQFF. The CDR3, as DNA: TGTGCCAGCAGCCAAGTCCAACTAGCGGCACAATCCTACAATGAGCAGTTCTTC.

V gene TRBV5-1 combines with J gene TRBJ2-5; the match to TRBD1 covers 7 bases. The V gene's germline CDR1 is SGHRS and CDR2 YFSETQ. The CDR3 length is 14 residues. With 4 bases clipped from V and 5 bases from J, the junction kept 8 bases outside the gene matches. The CDR3 loop is CASSPGQVGETQYF. CDR3 DNA sequence: TGCGCCAGCAGCCCCGGACAGGTCGGGGAGACCCAGTACTTC.

This clonotype appeared a single time. The chain recombines TRBV29-1 with TRBJ2-7; D unresolved. V lost 4 bases, J lost 4 bases, and 20 bases lay in between. The CDR3 runs 15 residues. Germline V gives CDR1 SQVTM, CDR2 ANQGSEA. The CDR3 loop reads CSVVRSDTSIYEQYF. CDR3 in DNA: TGCAGCGTTGTCAGGTCCGATACTTCCATTTACGAGCAGTACTTC.

This chain uses TRBV20-1 with TRBJ2-5; 9 bases are shared with TRBD2. Gene TRBJ2-1 matches the end of the DNA better, so the J call may be wrong. This CDR3 has 12 amino acids. The germline V gene has CDR1 DFQATT and CDR2 SNEGSKA (reference sequence). The CDR3 protein is CSATSGIHEQFF. CDR3 nucleotides: TGCAGTGCTACTAGCGGGATCCATGAGCAGTTCTTC.

V and J are TRBV5-1 and TRBJ2-7; 11 nucleotides match TRBD1. Per the germline V gene, CDR1 is SGHRS and CDR2 is YFSETQ. The CDR3 contains 15 residues. The ends lost 4 bases at V and 6 bases at J; junction bases unmatched: 9. CDR3: CASSLYGTGGSEQYF. The CDR3 DNA reads as TGCGCCAGCAGCCTGTACGGGACAGGGGGGTCCGAGCAGTACTTC.

The chain links TRBV28 to TRBJ2-3; D uncertain. The ends were cut back, 10 bases at V and 1 base at J, with 12 bases in the middle. This CDR3 spans 13 amino acids. Germline V lookup: CDR1 MDHEN, CDR2 SYDVKM. The CDR3 spells CANHREGTDTQYF. CDR3 nucleotide sequence: TGTGCCAATCACCGTGAGGGCACAGATACGCAGTATTTT.

The CDR3 nucleotides are TGTGCCAGCAGCTTAGGTTTAGGAAAGACCCAGTACTTC. Protein: CASSLGLGKTQYF. This chain joins TRBV7-2 and TRBJ2-5; unclear D gene. The CDR3 runs 13 residues. V lost 1 base and J 6 bases, leaving 9 bases between the germline ends. Germline lookup yields CDR1 SGHTA and CDR2 FQGNSA.

This chain links TRBV20-1 with TRBJ2-2, with a weak D call TRBD2 (6 bases). The CDR3 is 13 residues long. Germline-derived CDR1 and CDR2 are DFQATT and SNEGSKA (reference sequence). Trimming removed 6 bases from V and 2 bases from J, with 10 bases in between. The CDR3 DNA reads TGCAGTGCAGTAGCGGATAACACCGGGGAGCTGTTTTTT. Translation gives CSAVADNTGELFF.

The V gene is TRBV7-2, the J gene TRBJ1-4; a possible D gene is TRBD1 (6 bases). There are 15 residues in the CDR3. CDR1 and CDR2 from the germline V gene are SGHTA and FQGNSA. V lost 5 bases to trimming and J lost 3 bases, with 13 bases between them. The CDR3 is CASSPASGANEKLFF. CDR3 sequence (DNA): TGTGCCAGCAGCCCGGCTTCAGGGGCTAATGAAAAACTGTTTTTT.

The chain carries TRBV7-9 and TRBJ1-4; tentative D call: TRBD1 (5 bases). The germline V and J ends were trimmed by 5 bases and 8 bases, with 15 bases remaining between them. CDR3 length: 14 residues. Per germline, CDR1 SEHNR and CDR2 FQNEAQ (reference sequence). CDR3 coding DNA: TGTGCCAGCAGCCCGGACGGTGGGGGGGAAAAACTGTTTTTT. It is translated as CASSPDGGGEKLFF.

The gene calls are TRBV14 and TRBJ2-2; D is possibly TRBD1 or TRBD2 (5 bases each). Germline lookup yields CDR1 SGHDN and CDR2 FVKESK. The CDR3 contains 15 residues. The V and J ends lost 4 bases and 4 bases respectively, with 13 bases between them. CDR3: CASSPPGLVTGELFF. DNA for the CDR3: TGTGCCAGCAGCCCTCCGGGGCTCGTCACCGGGGAGCTGTTTTTT.

This sequence joins TRBV5-4 and TRBJ2-5; 8 bases are a match to TRBD2. Losses at the gene ends were 2 bases for V and 2 bases for J; bases not matched to a gene: 5. The CDR3 has 15 amino acids. Germline V CDR1 and CDR2: SGHNT, YYREEE (reference sequence). The CDR3 DNA reads as TGTGCCAGCAGCTTTACTAGCGGCTCTCAAGAGACCCAGTACTTC. Amino acid sequence: CASSFTSGSQETQYF.

As concerns this clonotype: A read error may explain this, as a much larger clone is one base away. V and J are TRBV29-1 and TRBJ2-5; D possibly corresponds to TRBD2 (7 bases). The CDR3 consists of 15 residues. The V and J ends lost 3 bases and 1 base respectively, with 15 bases between them. The germline V gene encodes CDR1 SQVTM and CDR2 ANQGSEA. CDR3 in DNA: TGCAGCGTTGACGGGGCCGCGGGGGCCCAAGAGACCCAGTACTTC. Translation: CSVDGAAGAQETQYF.

This clonotype was detected a few times. The chain recombines TRBV20-1 with TRBJ1-4; 8 bases are shared with TRBD1. The CDR3 loop spans 18 amino acids. With V trimmed by 6 bases and J by 4 bases, 19 bases remained unmatched. CDR1 DFQATT and CDR2 SNEGSKA come from the germline V gene (reference sequence). The CDR3 DNA reads TGCAGTGCCACAAAATTAACAGGGGGGCTGGCTGGTAATGAAAAACTGTTTTTT. This codes for CSATKLTGGLAGNEKLFF.

V usage is TRBV5-1 and J usage is TRBJ2-5, with 13 positions matching TRBD2. The CDR3 consists of 16 residues. The junction had 7 bases not matched to a gene; V was cut back by 3 bases and J by 5 bases. Germline V lookup: CDR1 SGHRS, CDR2 YFSETQ. The CDR3 is CASSYQSTSGGETQYF. The CDR3 region has the DNA TGCGCCAGCAGCTACCAGTCGACTAGCGGGGGGGAGACCCAGTACTTC. The variable domain in full, completed from reference TRBV5-1 and TRBJ2-5, reads KAGVTQTPRYLIKTRGQQVTLSCSPISGHRSVSWYQQTPGQGLQFLFEYFSETQRNKGNFPGRFSGRQFSNSRSEMNVSTLELGDSALYLCASSYQSTSGGETQYFGPGTRLLVL.

This chain links TRBV7-9 with TRBJ2-1; 7 nucleotides line up with TRBD1. J lost 6 bases, V lost 6 bases, and 11 bases had no gene match. The CDR3 covers 15 residues. Germline V gives CDR1 SEHNR, CDR2 FQNEAQ (reference sequence). For the CDR3, the DNA is TGTGCCAGCAGGGCCGGGACAGATCTGCTCAATGAGCAGTTCTTC. It specifies CASRAGTDLLNEQFF.

This clonotype was seen a handful of times. The chain has TRBV4-1 and TRBJ1-6; D is uncertain. With 3 bases removed from V and 2 bases from J, the gap between germline ends came to 14 bases. CDR3 length: 17 amino acids. Per the germline V gene, CDR1 is MGHRA and CDR2 is YSYEKL. Here the CDR3 reads CASSQVVGGPYNSPLHF. The CDR3 DNA reads as TGCGCCAGCAGCCAGGTAGTCGGAGGCCCCTATAATTCACCCCTCCACTTT.

The gene calls are TRBV6-2 or TRBV6-3 and TRBJ1-6; 8 bases map to TRBD1. Germline lookup yields CDR1 MNHEY and CDR2 SVGEGT. CDR3 size: 14 residues. The V gene end was trimmed by 5 bases and the J gene end by 5 bases; junction bases not matched to a gene: 2. The CDR3 protein is CASSRDRNNSPLHF. In DNA form, the CDR3 reads TGTGCCAGCAGTCGGGACAGGAATAATTCACCCCTCCACTTT.

This clonotype was recorded a few times. Because the CDR3 is missing its conserved closing phenylalanine or tryptophan, this is likely a read error. This chain links TRBV6-6 with TRBJ2-7; possible D gene TRBD2, 6 bases. The germline V gene has CDR1 MNHNY and CDR2 SVGAGI (reference sequence). V lost 4 bases to trimming and J lost 6 bases, with 13 bases between them. The CDR3 loop spans 13 amino acids. The CDR3 sequence is CASSSRDSSEQYS. The CDR3 DNA reads TGTGCCAGCAGTTCAAGGGACTCGAGCGAGCAGTACTCC.

This clonotype was detected many times. The chain recombines TRBV6-2 or TRBV6-3 with TRBJ2-7, with D perhaps TRBD1 or TRBD2 (5 bases each). The V end lost 2 bases, the J end lost 5 bases, and 13 bases lay between the germline ends. The germline gives CDR1 MNHEY, CDR2 SVGEGT. This CDR3 is 14 amino acids long. The CDR3 DNA sequence: TGTGCCAGCAGTTACCGCAGGGAGCCCGACGAGCAGTACTTC. Translation: CASSYRREPDEQYF.

This clonotype was picked up a small number of times. CDR3 sequence reads: CARAGGTSGGNEQFF. The CDR3 region has the DNA TGTGCCAGAGCAGGAGGGACTAGCGGCGGCAATGAGCAGTTCTTC. V is TRBV2 and J is TRBJ2-1, with 11 bases that match TRBD2. The J segment lost 6 bases and the V segment lost 9 bases, leaving 10 bases of the junction unmatched. CDR3 length equals 15 residues. Germline-derived CDR1 and CDR2 are SNHLY and FYNNEI.

This sequence joins TRBV9 and TRBJ2-5; D is uncertain. The CDR3 runs 15 residues. V gave up 1 base and J gave up 5 bases, with 15 bases separating them. Per germline, CDR1 SGDLS and CDR2 YYNGEE. DNA for the CDR3: TGTGCCAGCAGCGTATCGCGGATCCCAACGGAGACCCAGTACTTC. Translation gives CASSVSRIPTETQYF.

This clonotype has a handful of counts. The J gene is TRBJ2-7, the V gene TRBV7-2; the D is unclear. This CDR3 is 12 amino acids long. Trimming removed 5 bases from V and 8 bases from J, with 13 bases in between. Per the germline V gene, CDR1 is SGHTA and CDR2 is FQGNSA. CDR3 nucleotides: TGTGCCAGCAGCCCGGATAGAATCCAGCAGTACTTC. Its translation: CASSPDRIQQYF.